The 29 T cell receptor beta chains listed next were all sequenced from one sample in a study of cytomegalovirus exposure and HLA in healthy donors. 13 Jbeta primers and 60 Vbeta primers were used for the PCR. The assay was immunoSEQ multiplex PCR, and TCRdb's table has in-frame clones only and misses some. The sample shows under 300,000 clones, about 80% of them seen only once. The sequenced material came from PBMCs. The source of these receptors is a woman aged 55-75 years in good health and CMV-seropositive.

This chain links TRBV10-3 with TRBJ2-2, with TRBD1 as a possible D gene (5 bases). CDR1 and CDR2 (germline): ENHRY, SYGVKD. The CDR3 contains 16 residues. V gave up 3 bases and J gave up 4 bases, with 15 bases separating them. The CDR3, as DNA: TGTGCCATCAGTGACTCTGGGGCATCGGGCACCGGGGAGCTGTTTTTT. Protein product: CAISDSGASGTGELFF.

CDR3 in DNA: TGCGCCAGCAGCCCGGGCTCTGGAAACACCATATATTTT. Translating gives CASSPGSGNTIYF. The V and J genes are TRBV5-1 and TRBJ1-3; D uncertain. Trimming shortened V by 4 bases and J by 0 bases, and 5 bases separated the two germline ends. The length of the CDR3 is 13 residues. Germline V gives CDR1 SGHRS, CDR2 YFSETQ.

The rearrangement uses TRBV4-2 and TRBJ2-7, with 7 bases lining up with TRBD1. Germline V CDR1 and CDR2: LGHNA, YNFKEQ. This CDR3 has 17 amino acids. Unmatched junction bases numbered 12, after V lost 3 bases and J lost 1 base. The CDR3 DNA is TGTGCCAGCAGCCACCCCGGGCAGGGGGAGTTATCCTACGAGCAGTACTTC. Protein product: CASSHPGQGELSYEQYF.

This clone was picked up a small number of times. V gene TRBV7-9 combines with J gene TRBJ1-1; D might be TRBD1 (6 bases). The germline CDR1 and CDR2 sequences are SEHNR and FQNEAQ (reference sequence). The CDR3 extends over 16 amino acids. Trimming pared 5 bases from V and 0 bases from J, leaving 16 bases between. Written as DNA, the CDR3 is TGTGCCAGCAGCCCCCCGCAGGGGAAAATGAACACTGAAGCTTTCTTT. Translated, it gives CASSPPQGKMNTEAFF.

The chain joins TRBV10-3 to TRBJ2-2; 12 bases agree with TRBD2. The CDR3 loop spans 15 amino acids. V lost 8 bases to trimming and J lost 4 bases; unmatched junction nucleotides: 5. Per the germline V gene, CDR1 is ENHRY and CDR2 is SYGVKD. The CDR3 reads CAIASGRASTGELFF. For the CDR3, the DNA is TGTGCCATCGCTAGCGGGAGGGCCAGCACCGGGGAGCTGTTTTTT.

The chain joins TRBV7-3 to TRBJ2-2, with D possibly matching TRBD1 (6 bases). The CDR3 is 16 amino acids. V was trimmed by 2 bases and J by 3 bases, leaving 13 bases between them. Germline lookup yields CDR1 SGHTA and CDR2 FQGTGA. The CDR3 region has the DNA TGTGCCAGCAGCTTAGCCAGGGGTAGGGACACCGGGGAGCTGTTTTTT. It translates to CASSLARGRDTGELFF.

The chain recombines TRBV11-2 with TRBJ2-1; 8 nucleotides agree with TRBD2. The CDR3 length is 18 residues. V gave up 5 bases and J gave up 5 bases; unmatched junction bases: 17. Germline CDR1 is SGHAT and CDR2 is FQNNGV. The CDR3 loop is CASSLRGGQTFLHNEQFF. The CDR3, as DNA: TGTGCCAGCAGCCTCCGGGGGGGGCAAACTTTTCTTCACAATGAGCAGTTCTTC. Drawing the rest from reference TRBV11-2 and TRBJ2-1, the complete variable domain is EAGVAQSPRYKIIEKRQSVAFWCNPISGHATLYWYQQILGQGPKLLIQFQNNGVVDDSQLPKDRFSAERLKGVDSTLKIQPAKLEDSAVYLCASSLRGGQTFLHNEQFFGPGTRLTVL.

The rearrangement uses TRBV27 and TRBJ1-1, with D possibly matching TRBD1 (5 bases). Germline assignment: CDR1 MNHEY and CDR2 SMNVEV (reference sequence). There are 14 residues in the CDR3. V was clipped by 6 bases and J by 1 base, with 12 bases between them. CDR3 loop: CASSSWGGNTEAFF. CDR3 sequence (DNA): TGTGCCAGCAGCTCCTGGGGGGGGAACACTGAAGCTTTCTTT.

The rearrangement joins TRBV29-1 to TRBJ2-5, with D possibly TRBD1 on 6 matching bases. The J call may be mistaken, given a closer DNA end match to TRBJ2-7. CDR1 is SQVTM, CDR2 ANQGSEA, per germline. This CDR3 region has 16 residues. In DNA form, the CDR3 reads TGCAGCGTTGAAGGGACAGCAGAATATCCTTCCTACGAGCAGTACTTC. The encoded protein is CSVEGTAEYPSYEQYF.

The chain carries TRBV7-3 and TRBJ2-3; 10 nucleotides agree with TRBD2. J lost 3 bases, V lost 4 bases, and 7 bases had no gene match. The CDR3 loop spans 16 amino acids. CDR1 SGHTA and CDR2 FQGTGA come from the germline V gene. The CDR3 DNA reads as TGTGCCAGCAGCTCATATTCTAGCGGGAGTACAGATACGCAGTATTTT. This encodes CASSSYSSGSTDTQYF.

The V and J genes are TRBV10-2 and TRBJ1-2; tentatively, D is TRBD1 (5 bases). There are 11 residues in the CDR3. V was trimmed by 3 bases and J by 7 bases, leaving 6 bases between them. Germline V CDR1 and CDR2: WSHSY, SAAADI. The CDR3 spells CASSEGVGYTF. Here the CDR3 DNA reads TGCGCCAGCAGTGAAGGGGTTGGCTACACCTTC.

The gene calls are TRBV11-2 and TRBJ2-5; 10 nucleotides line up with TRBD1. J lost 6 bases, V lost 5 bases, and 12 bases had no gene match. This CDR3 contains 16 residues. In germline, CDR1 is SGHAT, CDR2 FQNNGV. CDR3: CASSTRQGAEVKTQYF. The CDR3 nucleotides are TGTGCCAGCAGCACCCGACAGGGGGCAGAGGTAAAGACCCAGTACTTC.

The CDR3 DNA reads as TGTGCCAGCAGCGGAAGCGACAGGGGGTTATCGTGGCCCCAGCATTTT. This translates into CASSGSDRGLSWPQHF. The rearrangement uses TRBV7-9 and TRBJ1-5; 9 bases line up with TRBD1. With V trimmed by 5 bases and J by 9 bases, 14 bases remained unmatched. Germline lookup yields CDR1 SEHNR and CDR2 FQNEAQ (reference sequence). The CDR3 contains 16 residues.

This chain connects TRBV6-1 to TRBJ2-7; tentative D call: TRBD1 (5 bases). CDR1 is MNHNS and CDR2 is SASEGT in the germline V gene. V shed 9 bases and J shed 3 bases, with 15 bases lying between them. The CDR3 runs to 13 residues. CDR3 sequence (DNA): TGTGCCAGTCCAGGAATGGGGCGCTACGAGCAGTACTTC. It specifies CASPGMGRYEQYF.

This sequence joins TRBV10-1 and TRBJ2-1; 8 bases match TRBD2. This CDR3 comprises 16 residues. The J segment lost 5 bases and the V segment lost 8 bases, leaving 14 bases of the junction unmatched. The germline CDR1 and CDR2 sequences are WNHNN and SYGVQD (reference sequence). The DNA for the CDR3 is TGCGCCAGCTCCCCCCCTGCGGGAGGCCCCAACAATGAGCAGTTCTTC. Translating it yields CASSPPAGGPNNEQFF.

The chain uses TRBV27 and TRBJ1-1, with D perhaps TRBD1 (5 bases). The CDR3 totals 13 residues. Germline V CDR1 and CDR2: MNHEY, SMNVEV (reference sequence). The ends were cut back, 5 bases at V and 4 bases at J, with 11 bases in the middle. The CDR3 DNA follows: TGTGCCAGCAGTGCCTCAGGGCGCACTGAAGCTTTCTTT. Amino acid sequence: CASSASGRTEAFF.

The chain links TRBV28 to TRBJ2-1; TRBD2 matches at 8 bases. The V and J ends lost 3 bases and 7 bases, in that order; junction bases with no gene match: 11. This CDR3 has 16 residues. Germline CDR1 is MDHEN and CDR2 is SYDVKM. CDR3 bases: TGTGCCAGCAGTTTCGGGGGGGCGTACGCTGAGAATGAGCAGTTCTTC. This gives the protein CASSFGGAYAENEQFF.

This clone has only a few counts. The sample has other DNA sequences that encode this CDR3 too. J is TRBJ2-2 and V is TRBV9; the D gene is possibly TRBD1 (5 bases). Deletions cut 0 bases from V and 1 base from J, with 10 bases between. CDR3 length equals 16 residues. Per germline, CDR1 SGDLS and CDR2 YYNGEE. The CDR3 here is CASSVGGGQNTGELFF. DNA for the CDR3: TGTGCCAGCAGCGTAGGGGGCGGACAGAACACCGGGGAGCTGTTTTTT.

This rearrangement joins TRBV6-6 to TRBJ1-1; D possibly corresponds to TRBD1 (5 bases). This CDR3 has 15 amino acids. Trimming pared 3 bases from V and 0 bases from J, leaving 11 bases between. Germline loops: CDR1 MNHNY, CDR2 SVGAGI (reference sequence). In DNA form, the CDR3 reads TGTGCCAGCAGTTATCCAGGGACTATGAACACTGAAGCTTTCTTT. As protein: CASSYPGTMNTEAFF.

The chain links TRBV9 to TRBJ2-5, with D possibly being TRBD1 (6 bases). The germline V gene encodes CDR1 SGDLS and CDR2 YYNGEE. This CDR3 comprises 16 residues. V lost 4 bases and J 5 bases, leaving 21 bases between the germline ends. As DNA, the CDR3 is TGTGCCAGCAGCCATAACTCAGGGGCCCGCCGGGAGACCCAGTACTTC. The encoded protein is CASSHNSGARRETQYF.

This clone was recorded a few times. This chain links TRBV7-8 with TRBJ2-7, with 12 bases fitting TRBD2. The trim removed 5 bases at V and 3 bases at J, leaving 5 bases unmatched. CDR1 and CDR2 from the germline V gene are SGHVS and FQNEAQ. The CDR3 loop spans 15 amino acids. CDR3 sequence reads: CASSPTSGGFYEQYF. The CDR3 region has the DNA TGTGCCAGCAGCCCGACTAGCGGGGGATTCTACGAGCAGTACTTC. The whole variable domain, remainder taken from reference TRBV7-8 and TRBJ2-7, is GAGVSQSPRYKVAKRGQDVALRCDPISGHVSLFWYQQALGQGPEFLTYFQNEAQLDKSGLPSDRFFAERPEGSVSTLKIQRTQQEDSAVYLCASSPTSGGFYEQYFGPGTRLTVT.

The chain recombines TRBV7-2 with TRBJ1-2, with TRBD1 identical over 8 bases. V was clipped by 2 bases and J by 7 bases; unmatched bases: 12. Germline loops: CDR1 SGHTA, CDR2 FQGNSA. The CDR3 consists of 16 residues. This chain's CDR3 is CASSLSGGQGALGYTF. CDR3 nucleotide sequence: TGTGCCAGCAGCTTATCGGGGGGCCAGGGGGCGCTTGGCTACACCTTC.

CDR3 bases: TGTGCCAGCAGGGACTCCCGGCCTAATGAAAAACTGTTTTTT. Its protein product is CASRDSRPNEKLFF. This chain links TRBV6-5 with TRBJ1-4; no reliable D call. The CDR3 has 14 residues. V lost 6 bases and J lost 3, with 11 bases in between. Germline CDR1 MNHEY, CDR2 SVGAGI.

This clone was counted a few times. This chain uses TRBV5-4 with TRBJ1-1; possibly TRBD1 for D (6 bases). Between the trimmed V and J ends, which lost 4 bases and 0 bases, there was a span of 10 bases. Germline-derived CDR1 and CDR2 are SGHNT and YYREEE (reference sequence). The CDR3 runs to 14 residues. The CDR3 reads CASSHRDMNTEAFF. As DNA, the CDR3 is TGTGCCAGCAGCCACAGGGACATGAACACTGAAGCTTTCTTT.

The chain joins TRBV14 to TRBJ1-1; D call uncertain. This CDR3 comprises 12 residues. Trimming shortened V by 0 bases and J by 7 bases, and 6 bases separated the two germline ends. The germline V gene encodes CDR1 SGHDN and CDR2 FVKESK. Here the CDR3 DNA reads TGTGCCAGCAGCCAAGATCCTCGTGAAGCTTTCTTT. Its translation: CASSQDPREAFF.

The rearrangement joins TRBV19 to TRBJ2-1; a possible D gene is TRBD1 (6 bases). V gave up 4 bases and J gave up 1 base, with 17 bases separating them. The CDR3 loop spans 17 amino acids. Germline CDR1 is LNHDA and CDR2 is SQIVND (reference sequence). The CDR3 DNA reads TGTGCCAGTAGTACCAACACCAGGACAGCATCCTACAATGAGCAGTTCTTC. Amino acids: CASSTNTRTASYNEQFF.

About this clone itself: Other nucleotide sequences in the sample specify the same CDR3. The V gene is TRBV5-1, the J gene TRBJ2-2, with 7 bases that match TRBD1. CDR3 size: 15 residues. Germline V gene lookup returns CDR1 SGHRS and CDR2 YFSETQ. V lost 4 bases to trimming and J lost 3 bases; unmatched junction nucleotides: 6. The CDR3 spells CASSLRTGDTGELFF. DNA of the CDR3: TGCGCCAGCAGCCTTAGGACAGGAGACACCGGGGAGCTGTTTTTT.

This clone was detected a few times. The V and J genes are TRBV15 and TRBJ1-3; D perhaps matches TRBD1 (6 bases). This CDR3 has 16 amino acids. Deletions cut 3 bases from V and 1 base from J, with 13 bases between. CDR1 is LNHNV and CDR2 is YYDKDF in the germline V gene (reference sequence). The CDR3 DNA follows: TGTGCCACCAGCAGGGAACCAGGGGCTTCTGGAAACACCATATATTTT. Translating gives CATSREPGASGNTIYF.

The CDR3 region has the DNA TGTGCCAGCAGCGAATTACGGGGCACTGAAGCTTTCTTT. The encoded protein is CASSELRGTEAFF. The J gene is TRBJ1-1, the V gene TRBV7-2; D remains unclear. V lost 5 bases, J lost 4 bases, and 11 bases lay in between. The CDR3 is 13 amino acids. The germline V gene encodes CDR1 SGHTA and CDR2 FQGNSA.